The 5 T cell receptor beta chains listed next were all sequenced from one sample in a study of cytomegalovirus exposure and HLA in healthy donors. Both 60 Vbeta primers and 13 Jbeta primers went into the PCR. Produced via immunoSEQ multiplex PCR; TCRdb's table is partial and in-frame only. This sample has around 150,000 clones; about 82% occur once, and the top ten carry 3.5% to 5.5%. The sequenced sample consisted of PBMCs. These receptors were obtained from a woman aged 40 to 55 in good health and CMV-seropositive.

This sequence joins TRBV2 and TRBJ2-1, with D maybe TRBD2 (7 bases). The V end was cut by 5 bases, the J end by 4 bases, with 15 bases between. CDR3 length equals 15 residues. Germline CDR1 reads SNHLY; CDR2 reads FYNNEI. CDR3 DNA: TGTGCCAGCAGTCCTAGGGGGGGCCTTTACAATGAGCAGTTCTTC. This gives the protein CASSPRGGLYNEQFF.

This chain links TRBV4-2 with TRBJ2-5; 13 bases line up with TRBD2. CDR3 length: 16 amino acids. Looked up from germline, CDR1 is LGHNA and CDR2 is YNFKEQ. Trimming took 4 bases from V and 5 from J; bases not matched to a gene: 7. The CDR3 region is CASSRTGTSGVETQYF. In nucleotides, the CDR3 is TGTGCCAGCAGCCGGACCGGGACTAGCGGGGTTGAGACCCAGTACTTC.

Written as DNA, the CDR3 is TGTGCCTCGAAACAGCGGGAGTTTACAGATACGCAGTATTTT. Translated, it gives CASKQREFTDTQYF. The V call is TRBV6-1, the J call TRBJ2-3, with 8 bases aligning to TRBD2. The CDR3 spans 14 residues. The germline gives CDR1 MNHNS, CDR2 SASEGT. J gave up 3 bases and V 11 bases, and 10 bases lay outside the gene matches.

This clone was counted a single time. This chain connects TRBV6-1 to TRBJ1-1; D unclear. The CDR3 has 12 residues. Germline values: CDR1 MNHNS, CDR2 SASEGT. Trimming shortened V by 2 bases and J by 9 bases, and 10 bases separated the two germline ends. In DNA, the CDR3 is TGTGCCAGCAGTGAATGGGTGACACAAGCTTTCTTT. This encodes CASSEWVTQAFF.

In this sample, this clone turned up once. J is TRBJ1-2 and V is TRBV28, with 11 bases identical to TRBD1. The germline V gene has CDR1 MDHEN and CDR2 SYDVKM. The CDR3 contains 16 residues. Losses at the gene ends were 5 bases for V and 3 bases for J; bases not matched to a gene: 8. The CDR3 reads CASSASGTGGYYGYTF. CDR3 coding DNA: TGTGCCAGCAGTGCGTCCGGGACAGGGGGGTACTATGGCTACACCTTC.